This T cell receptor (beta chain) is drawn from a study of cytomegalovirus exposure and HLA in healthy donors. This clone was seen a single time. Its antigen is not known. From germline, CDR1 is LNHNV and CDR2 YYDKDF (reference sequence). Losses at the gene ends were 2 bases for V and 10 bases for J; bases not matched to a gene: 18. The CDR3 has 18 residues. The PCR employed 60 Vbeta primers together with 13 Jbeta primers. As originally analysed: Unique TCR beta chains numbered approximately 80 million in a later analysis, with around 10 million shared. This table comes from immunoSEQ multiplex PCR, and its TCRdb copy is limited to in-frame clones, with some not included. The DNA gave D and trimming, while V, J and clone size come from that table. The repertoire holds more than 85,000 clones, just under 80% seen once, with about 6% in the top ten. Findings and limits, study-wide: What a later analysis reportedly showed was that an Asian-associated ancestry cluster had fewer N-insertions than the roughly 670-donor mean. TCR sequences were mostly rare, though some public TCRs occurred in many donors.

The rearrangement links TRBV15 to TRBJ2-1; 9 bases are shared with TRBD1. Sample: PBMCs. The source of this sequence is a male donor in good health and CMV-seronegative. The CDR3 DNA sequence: TGTGCCACCAGCAGATCGCCAGCCGGGACAGGGACAGTGTACGAGCAGTTCTTC. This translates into CATSRSPAGTGTVYEQFF.